This T cell receptor (beta chain) derives from a study of T cell responses to AZD1222 COVID-19 vaccine. Whole-study results and caveats: Possibly, clonal diversity was underestimated; donors were largely white British and included more females. Recipients of AZD1222 seropositive at baseline numbered only 6 or 7. Across the whole spike, CD4 TCRs peaked at regions 160-218 and 743-854.

Some clones are missing from TCRdb's copy, which holds only in-frame ones; the method was immunoSEQ multiplex PCR. This repertoire shows roughly 180,000 clones, 87% found once; its top ten account for less than 3%. Looked up from germline, CDR1 is SNHLY and CDR2 is FYNNEI. Trimming stripped 8 bases from V and 7 bases from J, with 14 bases between. The CDR3 is 12 amino acids. For this clone: Its antigen is not known.

The specimen comprised peripheral blood, sampled on day 0 of MenACWY control vaccination. The source is an adult in good health. The chain links TRBV2 to TRBJ1-2, with no clear D. CDR3 sequence: CASGPRWGGYTF. CDR3 DNA: TGTGCCAGCGGACCCAGGTGGGGTGGCTACACCTTC. Combining the CDR3 with reference TRBV2 and TRBJ1-2 gives the whole variable domain EPEVTQTPSHQVTQMGQEVILRCVPISNHLYFYWYRQILGQKVEFLVSFYNNEISEKSEIFDDQFSVERPDGSNFTLKIRSTKLEDSAMYFCASGPRWGGYTFGSGTRLTVV.